This T cell receptor beta chain originates from a study of CD8+ T cells in alopecia areata. V lost 3 bases and J lost 1, with 8 bases in between. Germline CDR1 reads SNHLY; CDR2 reads FYNNEI. The CDR3 loop spans 14 amino acids. The researchers isolated CD4+ and CD8+ T cells from PBMCs by sorting. cDNA serving as the sequencing template came from extracted, reverse transcribed RNA. TCRdb keeps only in-frame clones here, not all; method: immunoSEQ multiplex PCR. Here the sample spans 120,000 or so clones, around two fifths being singletons. This receptor was identified in a human donor with alopecia areata. The sample comprised CD4+ T cells sorted from blood. This sequence joins TRBV2 and TRBJ2-3, with a weak D call TRBD1 (6 bases). DNA for the CDR3: TGTGCCAGCAGTGACACAGGGCGCACAGATACGCAGTATTTT. Its translation: CASSDTGRTDTQYF. Complete variable domain (other parts from reference TRBV2 and TRBJ2-3): EPEVTQTPSHQVTQMGQEVILRCVPISNHLYFYWYRQILGQKVEFLVSFYNNEISEKSEIFDDQFSVERPDGSNFTLKIRSTKLEDSAMYFCASSDTGRTDTQYFGPGTRLTVL.